The rows below give T cell receptor beta chains drawn from one sample of a study of cytomegalovirus exposure and HLA in healthy donors. The table came from immunoSEQ multiplex PCR; TCRdb's copy has only in-frame clones and leaves some out. The table includes more than 150,000 clones, roughly 82% detected once. Source material: PBMCs. The receptors here all came from a woman aged 45-65 years in good health and CMV-seropositive. Each CDR3 is given with its conserved first and last residue. Each record gives: V gene, J gene, D gene, clone size, CDR3 DNA, CDR3 protein. The D gene is left open where the match is weak. Where a row states a size, it is once, few, many or the class of an expanded clone; other rows omit it.

TRBV27	TRBJ1-6	NA	NA	TGTGCCAGCAGTTACGCCAACTCCTATAATTCCCCCCTCCACTTT	CASSYANSYNSPLHF
TRBV7-2	TRBJ2-7	NA	NA	TGTGCCAGCAGCCCGCCCCCGGGTAACCAGCGGCCTCCCTACGAGCAGTACTTC	CASSPPPGNQRPPYEQYF
TRBV6-6	TRBJ1-1	NA	NA	TGTGCCAGCAGCCCCGACAGGACTAGGGCTGAAGCTTTCTTT	CASSPDRTRAEAFF
TRBV2	TRBJ2-5	NA	NA	TGTGCCAGCAGTGTAGAATCGTACCAAGAGACCCAGTACTTC	CASSVESYQETQYF
TRBV6-5	TRBJ1-5	TRBD1	NA	TGTGCCAGCAGCCCCCGACAGGGATATCAGCCCCAGCATTTT	CASSPRQGYQPQHF
TRBV11-3	TRBJ2-1	TRBD1	once	TGTGCCAGCAGCCAGGGGGCCGTAAACAATGAGCAGTTCTTC	CASSQGAVNNEQFF
TRBV7-9	TRBJ1-5	NA	NA	TGTGCCAGCAGCTTAGATGGCCGGCCCCAGCATTTT	CASSLDGRPQHF
TRBV29-1	TRBJ2-7	NA	NA	TGCAGCGCCTTGCACAGCCATCTGCCCTACGAGCAGTACTTC	CSALHSHLPYEQYF
TRBV5-6	TRBJ2-7	NA	NA	TGTGCCAGCAGCTTGGATGGCGGGCATGGGTGGGAGCAGTACTTC	CASSLDGGHGWEQYF
TRBV5-6	TRBJ2-1	NA	NA	TGTGCCAGCAGATCGACTGCTTACAATGAGCAGTTCTTC	CASRSTAYNEQFF
TRBV7-8	TRBJ2-1	TRBD2	NA	TGTGCCAGCAGCCTAGAGGTCCCTAGCGGGGTCTACAATGAGCAGTTCTTC	CASSLEVPSGVYNEQFF
TRBV12-1	TRBJ2-3	NA	few	TGTGCCAGCAGCCCGACGGTACTCGGGACAGATACGCAGTATTTT	CASSPTVLGTDTQYF
TRBV7-2	TRBJ2-3	NA	NA	TGTGCCAGCAGCTTCGCAGGTATTACAGATACGCAGTATTTT	CASSFAGITDTQYF
TRBV7-2	TRBJ1-3	NA	NA	TGTGCCAGCAGCCGGGACATTGGCTCTGGAAACACCATATATTTT	CASSRDIGSGNTIYF
TRBV7-9	TRBJ1-1	NA	NA	TGTGCCAGCAGCGGGCAGGGCTACACTGAAGCTTTCTTT	CASSGQGYTEAFF
TRBV7-2	TRBJ2-7	TRBD1	NA	TGTGCCAGCCAGGGGGACAGGGGTACCTACGAGCAGTACTTC	CASQGDRGTYEQYF
TRBV14	TRBJ2-2	NA	NA	TGTGCCAGCAGCCAAGTCTGGGGCTTGGACACCGGGGAGCTGTTTTTT	CASSQVWGLDTGELFF
TRBV11-2	TRBJ2-2	TRBD2	NA	TGTGCCAGCAGTAAAGCGGGGGGATCGAACACCGGGGAGCTGTTTTTT	CASSKAGGSNTGELFF
TRBV30	TRBJ1-1	NA	NA	TGTGCCTGGACACGAGGGAAGCGGAGCACTGAAGCTTTCTTT	CAWTRGKRSTEAFF
TRBV7-6	TRBJ2-5	TRBD1	NA	TGTGCCAGCAGCTTTCCCGGGACAGGGGTGGAGAGCGAAGAGACCCAGTACTTC	CASSFPGTGVESEETQYF
TRBV18	TRBJ1-2	NA	NA	TGTGCCAGCTCACCACAGCGGGGGACTAACTATGGCTACACCTTC	CASSPQRGTNYGYTF
TRBV4-3	TRBJ2-3	NA	NA	TGCGCCAGCAGCCAAGGCGGCAGAACAGATACGCAGTATTTT	CASSQGGRTDTQYF